This T cell receptor beta chain was sequenced in a study of OX40 agonist ivuxolimab in advanced cancers. Study-level background: Ivuxolimab was a fully human IgG2 agonistic monoclonal antibody targeting the costimulatory receptor OX40 (CD134). Intravenous ivuxolimab was administered to patients every 2 weeks at six dose levels: 0.01, 0.1, 0.3, 1.5, 3 and 10 mg/kg. Of the roughly 52 dose-escalation patients, hepatocellular carcinoma was present in approximately 20, melanoma in around 15, renal cell carcinoma in 9 and head and neck cancer in 9. In the dose-escalation cohort, about four fifths of patients were male, and the mean age was around 65 years with a range of roughly 20 to 85. Patients were allowed to have had prior anti-PD-1, anti-PD-L1 or anti-CTLA-4 therapy, and around 40% of the dose-escalation patients had previously received checkpoint inhibitors. Three dose-escalation patients achieved partial responses, one with hepatocellular carcinoma and two with cutaneous melanoma. The purpose of peripheral TCRbeta sequencing was to test whether ivuxolimab changed TCR sequence diversity and led to clonal T-cell expansion. The paper reports the monotherapy dose-escalation portion (N of about 51 patients) of the phase I ivuxolimab trial.

From cysteine to phenylalanine, the CDR3 is 16 amino acids long. Left in the record is the CDR3 DNA by itself, 48 bases read in frame from the first base. From a lookup of the germline V gene (reference sequence), CDR1 and CDR2 are MNHEY and SMNVEV. Unmatched junction bases come to 19, with V trimmed by 8 bases and J by 8 bases. To sequence the TCRbeta CDR3 region, genomic DNA was isolated from the sorted cells. The immunoSEQ Assay was used for sequencing of TCRbeta CDR3 regions. The source is immuneACCESS, and TCRdb retained only in-frame sequences with V and J called. Part of the clones is not carried over; for the studies checked, unresolved V genes explain less than half of this, and the remainder is unexplained. Here the sample has some 77,000 clones; around 83% occur a single time. The ten largest clones represent about 0.8% of the sample. Patients with autoimmune disease history or receiving systemic immunosuppression were excluded from the trial. In every dose cohort, peripheral blood was drawn for TCR sequencing at baseline, cycle 4 day 1, and cycle 7 day 1. The samples were taken from a phase I, first-in-human, multicenter, open-label dose-escalation trial of ivuxolimab. The trial enrolled adults with locally advanced or metastatic head and neck squamous cell, hepatocellular, melanoma or renal cell carcinoma. Before TCR sequencing, CD4+ and CD8+ T cells were separately sorted from peripheral blood.

The paper's findings and limits, for the study overall: Low levels of normalized T-cell clonal expansion were also seen in some patients who did not respond. The antigen specificity of the clonally expanded peripheral T cells was not determined. At doses of 0.1 to 3.0 mg/kg, clonal expansion of both CD4+ and CD8+ blood T cells was observed from baseline to week 6. In the 0.1-3.0 mg/kg groups, partial responders were among the patients with the lowest normalized peripheral clonal expansion, particularly in CD8+ T cells. After ivuxolimab, more expanded clones were found on average in CD8+ T cells than in CD4+ T cells.

A remark on this clone: Its cognate antigen has yet to be identified. The input lacks base qualities; no much larger clone sits a single base away.

The sequencing used CD4+ or CD8+ T cells sorted from blood, collected in a trial of the OX40 agonist ivuxolimab. The V and J segments used are TRBV27 and TRBJ1-2; TRBD1 agrees with 8 junctional bases. This TCR came from an adult with an advanced solid tumor such as melanoma, head and neck, liver or kidney cancer. The CDR3 here reads CASALGQGTRFWGYTF. Read as DNA, the sequence is TGTGCCAGCGCCCTCGGACAGGGAACCCGTTTTTGGGGCTACACCTTC.